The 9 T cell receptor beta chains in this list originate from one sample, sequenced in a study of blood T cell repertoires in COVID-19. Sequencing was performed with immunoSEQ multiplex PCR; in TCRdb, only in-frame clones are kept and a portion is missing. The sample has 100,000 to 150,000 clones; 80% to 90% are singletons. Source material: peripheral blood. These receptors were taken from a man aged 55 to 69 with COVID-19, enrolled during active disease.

The CDR3 region has the DNA TGTGCCAGCAGCTCCCCGGGGGTTAACTATGGCTACACCTTC. Protein product: CASSSPGVNYGYTF. This sequence joins TRBV7-2 and TRBJ1-2; tentatively, D is TRBD1 (5 bases). The CDR3 runs 14 residues. Germline V gene data show CDR1 as SGHTA and CDR2 as FQGNSA. The V gene lost 4 bases and the J gene lost 1 base, with 10 bases spanning the gap.

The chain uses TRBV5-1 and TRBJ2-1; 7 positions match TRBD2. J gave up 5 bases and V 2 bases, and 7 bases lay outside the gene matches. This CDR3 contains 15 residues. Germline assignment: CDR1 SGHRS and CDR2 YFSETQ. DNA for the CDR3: TGCGCCAGCAGCTTCCGGCGGGGGACTAACAATGAGCAGTTCTTC. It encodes CASSFRRGTNNEQFF. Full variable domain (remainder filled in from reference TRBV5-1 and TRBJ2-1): KAGVTQTPRYLIKTRGQQVTLSCSPISGHRSVSWYQQTPGQGLQFLFEYFSETQRNKGNFPGRFSGRQFSNSRSEMNVSTLELGDSALYLCASSFRRGTNNEQFFGPGTRLTVL.

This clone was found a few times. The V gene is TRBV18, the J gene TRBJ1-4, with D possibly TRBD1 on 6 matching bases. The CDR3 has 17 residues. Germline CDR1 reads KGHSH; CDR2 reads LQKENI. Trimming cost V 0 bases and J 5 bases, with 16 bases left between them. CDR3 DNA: TGTGCCAGCTCACCACCCGGACAGTTAATGAGAAATGAAAAACTGTTTTTT. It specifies CASSPPGQLMRNEKLFF.

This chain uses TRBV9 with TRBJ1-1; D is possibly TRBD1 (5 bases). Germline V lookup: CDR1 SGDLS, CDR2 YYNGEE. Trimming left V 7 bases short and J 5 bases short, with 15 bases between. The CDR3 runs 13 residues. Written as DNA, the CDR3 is TGTGCCAGCTCCCCTTGGGGGGATACTGAAGCTTTCTTT. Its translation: CASSPWGDTEAFF.

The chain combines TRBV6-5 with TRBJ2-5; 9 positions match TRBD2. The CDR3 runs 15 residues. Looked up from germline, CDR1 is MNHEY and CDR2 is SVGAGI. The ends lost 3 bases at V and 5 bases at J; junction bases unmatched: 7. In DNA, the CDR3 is TGTGCCAGCAGTTATGGGATAGCGGGGGTGGAGACCCAGTACTTC. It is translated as CASSYGIAGVETQYF.

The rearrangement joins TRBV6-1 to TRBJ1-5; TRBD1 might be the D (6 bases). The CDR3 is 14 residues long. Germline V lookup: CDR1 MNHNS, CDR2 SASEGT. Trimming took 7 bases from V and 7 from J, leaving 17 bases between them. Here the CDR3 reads CASTDTPGAQPQHF. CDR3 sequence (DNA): TGTGCCAGCACCGACACCCCAGGGGCCCAGCCCCAGCATTTT.

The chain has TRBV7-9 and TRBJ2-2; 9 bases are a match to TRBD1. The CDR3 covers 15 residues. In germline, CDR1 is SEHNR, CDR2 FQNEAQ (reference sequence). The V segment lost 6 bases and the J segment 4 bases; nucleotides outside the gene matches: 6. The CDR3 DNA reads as TGTGCCAGCAGTGGCGGACAGGGGCGCACCGGGGAGCTGTTTTTT. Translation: CASSGGQGRTGELFF.

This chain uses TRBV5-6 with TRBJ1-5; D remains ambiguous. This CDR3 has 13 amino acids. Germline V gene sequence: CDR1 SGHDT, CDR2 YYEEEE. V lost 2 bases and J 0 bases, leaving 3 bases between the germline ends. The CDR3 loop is CASSFSSNQPQHF. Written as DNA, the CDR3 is TGTGCCAGCAGCTTTAGTAGCAATCAGCCCCAGCATTTT.

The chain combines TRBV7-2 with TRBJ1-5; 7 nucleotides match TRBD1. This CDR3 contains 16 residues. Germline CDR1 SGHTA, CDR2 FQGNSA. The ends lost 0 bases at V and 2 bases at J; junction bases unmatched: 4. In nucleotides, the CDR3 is TGTGCCAGCAGCTTAGCCCTCGACAGGGGCAATCAGCCCCAGCATTTT. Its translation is CASSLALDRGNQPQHF.